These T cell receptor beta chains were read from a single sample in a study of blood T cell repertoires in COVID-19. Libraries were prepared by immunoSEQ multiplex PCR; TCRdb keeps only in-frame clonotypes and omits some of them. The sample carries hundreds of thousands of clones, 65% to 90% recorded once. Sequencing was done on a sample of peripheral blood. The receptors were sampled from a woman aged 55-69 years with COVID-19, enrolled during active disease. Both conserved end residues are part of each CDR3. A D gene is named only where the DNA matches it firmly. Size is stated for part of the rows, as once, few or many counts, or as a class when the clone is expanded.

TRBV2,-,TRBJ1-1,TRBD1,CASTFGDRDTEAFF,TGTGCCAGCACTTTCGGGGACAGGGACACTGAAGCTTTCTTT
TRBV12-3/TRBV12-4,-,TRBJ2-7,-,CASSRDKTYEQYF,TGTGCCAGCAGCAGGGACAAAACCTACGAGCAGTACTTC
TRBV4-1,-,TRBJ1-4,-,CASSPGTVATNEKLFF,TGCGCCAGCAGCCCCGGCACAGTTGCAACTAATGAAAAACTGTTTTTT
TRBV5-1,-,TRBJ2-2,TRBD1,CASSLQGTGVYTGELFF,TGCGCCAGCAGCTTGCAAGGGACAGGGGTCTACACCGGGGAGCTGTTTTTT
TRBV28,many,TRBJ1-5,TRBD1,CASRRDSTYQPQHF,TGTGCCAGCAGGCGGGACAGCACTTATCAGCCCCAGCATTTT
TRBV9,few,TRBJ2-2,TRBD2,CASSVVASGVTGELFF,TGTGCCAGCAGCGTAGTGGCTAGCGGGGTCACCGGGGAGCTGTTTTTT
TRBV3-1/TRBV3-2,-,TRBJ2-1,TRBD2,CASSQMSGGASEQFF,TGTGCCAGCAGCCAAATGAGCGGGGGGGCCAGTGAGCAGTTCTTC
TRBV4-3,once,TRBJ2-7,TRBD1,CASSQAGTGGYEQYF,TGCGCCAGCAGCCAAGCCGGGACAGGGGGTTACGAGCAGTACTTC
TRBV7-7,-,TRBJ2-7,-,CASSLEGGTYEQYF,TGTGCCAGCAGCTTAGAGGGCGGGACCTACGAGCAGTACTTC
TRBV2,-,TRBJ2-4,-,CASMAYHLSYF,TGTGCCAGCATGGCTTACCATTTATCGTACTTC
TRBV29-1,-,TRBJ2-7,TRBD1,CSVADRGFEQYF,TGCAGCGTTGCGGACAGGGGGTTCGAGCAGTACTTC
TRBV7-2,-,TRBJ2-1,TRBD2,CASSFLSGTSGGLNEQFF,TGTGCCAGCAGCTTTCTTTCCGGGACTAGCGGGGGCCTTAATGAGCAGTTCTTC
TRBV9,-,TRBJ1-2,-,CASSPGTDNYGYTF,TGTGCCAGCAGCCCGGGGACTGATAACTATGGCTACACCTTC
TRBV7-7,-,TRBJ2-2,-,CASSRNRETGELFF,TGTGCCAGCAGCCGGAACAGGGAGACCGGGGAGCTGTTTTTT
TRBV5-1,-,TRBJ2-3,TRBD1,CASSPGTGVTDTQYF,TGCGCCAGCAGCCCAGGGACAGGGGTAACAGATACGCAGTATTTT
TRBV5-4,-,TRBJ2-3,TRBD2,CASSLAGGGGADTQYF,TGTGCCAGCAGCTTGGCGGGGGGGGGCGGAGCAGATACGCAGTATTTT
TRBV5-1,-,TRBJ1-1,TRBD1,CASSLGDRGLNTEAFF,TGCGCCAGCAGCTTGGGGGACAGGGGCCTTAACACTGAAGCTTTCTTT
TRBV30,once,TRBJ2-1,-,CAWGLKVGGTYNEQFF,TGTGCCTGGGGCCTCAAGGTCGGAGGTACCTACAATGAGCAGTTCTTC
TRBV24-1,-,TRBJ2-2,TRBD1,CATSDRGTGGTGELFF,TGTGCCACCAGTGATCGCGGGACAGGGGGCACCGGGGAGCTGTTTTTT
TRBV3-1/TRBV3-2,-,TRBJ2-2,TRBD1,CASSQSFRGPSFNTGELFF,TGTGCCAGCAGCCAATCTTTCAGGGGGCCTTCCTTTAACACCGGGGAGCTGTTTTTT
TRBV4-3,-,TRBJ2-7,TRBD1,CASSQDPRGTGELQYF,TGCGCCAGCAGCCAAGACCCCCGAGGGACAGGGGAATTGCAGTACTTC
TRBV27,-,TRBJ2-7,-,CASSLADGVSYEQYF,TGTGCCAGCAGTTTGGCCGACGGGGTCTCCTACGAGCAGTACTTC
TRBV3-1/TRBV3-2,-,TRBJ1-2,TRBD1,CASSQTEGADTF,TGTGCCAGCAGCCAAACAGAGGGGGCAGACACCTTC
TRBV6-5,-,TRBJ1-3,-,CASSSPGGHTIYF,TGTGCCAGCAGTTCTCCCGGCGGCCACACCATATATTTT
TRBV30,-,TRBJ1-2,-,CAWRKSGNYGYTF,TGTGCCTGGAGAAAGTCAGGGAACTATGGCTACACCTTC
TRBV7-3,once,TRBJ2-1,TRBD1,CASSPRQGYNEQFF,TGTGCCAGCAGCCCCCGACAGGGCTACAATGAGCAGTTCTTC
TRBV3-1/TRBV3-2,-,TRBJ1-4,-,CASSQDPRGGEKLFF,TGTGCCAGCAGCCAAGATCCTCGCGGAGGAGAAAAACTGTTTTTT
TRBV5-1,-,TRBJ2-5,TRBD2,CASSCPWGRGAERQETQYF,TGCGCCAGCAGCTGCCCGTGGGGGCGGGGGGCAGAGAGACAAGAGACCCAGTACTTC
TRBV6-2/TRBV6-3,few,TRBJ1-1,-,CASSYLVQGRAFF,TGTGCCAGCAGTTACTTGGTCCAGGGGAGAGCTTTCTTT
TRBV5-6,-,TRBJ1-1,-,CASSLEAGRAFF,TGTGCCAGCAGCTTGGAGGCGGGGCGAGCTTTCTTT
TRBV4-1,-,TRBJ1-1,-,CASSQDAGYGEAFF,TGCGCCAGCAGCCAAGACGCGGGGTACGGTGAAGCTTTCTTT
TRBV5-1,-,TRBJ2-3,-,CASSLRVGGTDTQYF,TGCGCCAGCAGCTTGAGAGTCGGGGGCACAGATACGCAGTATTTT
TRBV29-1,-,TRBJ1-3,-,CSVVWASGNTIYF,TGCAGCGTTGTTTGGGCTTCTGGAAACACCATATATTTT
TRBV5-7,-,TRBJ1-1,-,CASSLNRRVNTEAFF,TGTGCCAGCAGCTTGAATCGGAGGGTGAACACTGAAGCTTTCTTT
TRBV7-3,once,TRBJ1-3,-,CASSSASSGNTIYF,TGTGCCAGCAGCTCCGCTAGCTCTGGAAACACCATATATTTT
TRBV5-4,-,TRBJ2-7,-,CASSPAALLADEQYF,TGTGCCAGCAGCCCTGCAGCCTTGCTAGCTGACGAGCAGTACTTC